Listed below are T cell receptor beta chains from one sample, sequenced in a study of shared clonotypes between healthy human individuals. The protocol was immunoSEQ multiplex PCR, while the TCRdb copy is restricted to in-frame clones and leaves out a portion. The data hold approximately 2.5 million clones, with approximately 93% observed a single time. Specimen: naive CD4+ T cells from PBMCs. These receptors were taken from a man aged 18 to 29 in good health. Some clones in this sample may be carry-over from other donors' samples. Both conserved end residues are part of each CDR3. Fields, in order: CDR3 protein, CDR3 DNA, J gene, D gene, clone size, V gene. The D gene is left open where the match is weak. A row's size may be missing; if present it is once, few, many or a size class.

CDR3aa: CASSLSAPARREYNEQFF; CDR3nt: TGCGCCAGCAGCTTGTCTGCCCCCGCGCGGCGGGAGTACAATGAGCAGTTCTTC; j_gene: TRBJ2-1; d_gene: TRBD2; abundance: .; v_gene: TRBV5-1
CDR3aa: CASSPGTSGRTDTQYF; CDR3nt: TGCGCCAGCAGCCCTGGGACTAGCGGGCGCACAGATACGCAGTATTTT; j_gene: TRBJ2-3; d_gene: TRBD2; abundance: .; v_gene: TRBV5-1
CDR3aa: CASSGADGASGNTIYF; CDR3nt: TGTGCCAGCAGTGGGGCGGACGGTGCCTCTGGAAACACCATATATTTT; j_gene: TRBJ1-3; d_gene: .; abundance: .; v_gene: TRBV28
CDR3aa: CASSHFLQRDVNEQFF; CDR3nt: TGTGCCAGCAGCCACTTTCTCCAGCGGGACGTCAATGAGCAGTTCTTC; j_gene: TRBJ2-1; d_gene: TRBD2; abundance: once; v_gene: TRBV27
CDR3aa: CASSLGPFTGGRGNTIYF; CDR3nt: TGTGCCAGCAGCTTAGGCCCATTTACGGGGGGCCGAGGAAACACCATATATTTT; j_gene: TRBJ1-3; d_gene: .; abundance: once; v_gene: TRBV7-9
CDR3aa: CASSLVGRVSTEAFF; CDR3nt: TGTGCCAGCAGCTTAGTGGGCAGGGTCTCCACTGAAGCTTTCTTT; j_gene: TRBJ1-1; d_gene: .; abundance: few; v_gene: TRBV7-9
CDR3aa: CASSYNRDSNQPQHF; CDR3nt: TGTGCCAGCAGTTATAACAGGGATAGCAATCAGCCCCAGCATTTT; j_gene: TRBJ1-5; d_gene: .; abundance: .; v_gene: TRBV6-5
CDR3aa: CASSRQGRETQYF; CDR3nt: TGTGCCAGCAGCCGACAGGGGAGAGAGACCCAGTACTTC; j_gene: TRBJ2-5; d_gene: TRBD1; abundance: once; v_gene: TRBV5-6
CDR3aa: CSARDRGSQETQYF; CDR3nt: TGCAGCGCCCGGGACAGGGGATCCCAAGAGACCCAGTACTTC; j_gene: TRBJ2-5; d_gene: TRBD1; abundance: .; v_gene: TRBV29-1
CDR3aa: CATSSSGQSSEQYF; CDR3nt: TGTGCCACCAGCAGTAGCGGACAGTCTTCCGAGCAGTACTTC; j_gene: TRBJ2-7; d_gene: .; abundance: .; v_gene: TRBV15
CDR3aa: CASRQQGAGKGEKLFF; CDR3nt: TGCGCCAGCAGGCAACAGGGGGCTGGGAAGGGTGAAAAACTGTTTTTT; j_gene: TRBJ1-4; d_gene: TRBD1; abundance: .; v_gene: TRBV4-1
CDR3aa: CASSYPRTGTSGSIKTQYF; CDR3nt: TGTGCCAGCAGTTATCCGAGGACAGGGACTAGCGGGAGCATAAAGACCCAGTACTTC; j_gene: TRBJ2-5; d_gene: TRBD2; abundance: .; v_gene: TRBV28
CDR3aa: CASSLGRGTTDTQYF; CDR3nt: TGCGCCAGCAGTCTCGGGCGGGGTACGACAGATACGCAGTATTTT; j_gene: TRBJ2-3; d_gene: .; abundance: .; v_gene: TRBV5-1
CDR3aa: CASSPPGGQGAYEQYF; CDR3nt: TGTGCCAGCAGTCCCCCGGGGGGACAGGGTGCCTACGAGCAGTACTTC; j_gene: TRBJ2-7; d_gene: TRBD1; abundance: once; v_gene: TRBV28
CDR3aa: CASSLRRDRYTYNEQFF; CDR3nt: TGTGCCAGCAGCTTACGCCGGGACAGGTACACCTACAATGAGCAGTTCTTC; j_gene: TRBJ2-1; d_gene: TRBD1; abundance: .; v_gene: TRBV7-9
CDR3aa: CASSLEGGLQETQYF; CDR3nt: TGCGCCAGCAGCTTGGAAGGCGGGTTACAAGAGACCCAGTACTTC; j_gene: TRBJ2-5; d_gene: .; abundance: .; v_gene: TRBV5-1
CDR3aa: CASGLGAYEQYF; CDR3nt: TGTGCCAGCGGACTGGGGGCCTACGAGCAGTACTTC; j_gene: TRBJ2-7; d_gene: .; abundance: few; v_gene: TRBV28
CDR3aa: CASSRPGQQETQYF; CDR3nt: TGTGCCAGCAGCCGGCCGGGGCAGCAAGAGACCCAGTACTTC; j_gene: TRBJ2-5; d_gene: .; abundance: .; v_gene: TRBV6-6
CDR3aa: CASSPGQGPTNEKLFF; CDR3nt: TGCGCCAGCAGCCCGGGACAGGGCCCAACTAATGAAAAACTGTTTTTT; j_gene: TRBJ1-4; d_gene: TRBD1; abundance: once; v_gene: TRBV5-1